This T cell receptor (beta chain) was sequenced for a study of OX40 agonist ivuxolimab in advanced cancers. Across the whole study: Subjects had a mean age of approximately 60 years, with a range of roughly 20 to 79; approximately 83% were male.

Blood sampling was done at baseline, cycle 4 day 1, and cycle 7 day 1. Libraries were prepared by immunoSEQ multiplex PCR; TCRdb keeps only in-frame clonotypes and omits some of them. The sample has nearly 65,000 clones, around 93% seen once; the top ten hold about 4%. Worth noting for this clone: No antigen is known for it.

The study, taken as a whole, reports: CD8+ T cells were the subset that, on average, had more expanded clones than CD4+.

Material: CD4+ or CD8+ T cells sorted from blood, obtained in a trial of the OX40 agonist ivuxolimab. This sequence originates from an adult with an advanced solid tumor such as melanoma, head and neck, liver or kidney cancer.

CDR3 sequence: CASSPSGSGYEQYF. CDR3 nucleotide sequence: TGTGCCAGCAGTCCTAGCGGGAGCGGCTACGAGCAGTACTTC. J is TRBJ2-7 and V is TRBV28; 10 nucleotides match TRBD2. The CDR3 runs 14 residues. Germline trimming cut 5 bases from V and 3 bases from J; bases unmatched to any gene: 4. The germline V gene has CDR1 MDHEN and CDR2 SYDVKM.